This T cell receptor beta chain appears in the sequencing data of a study of T-cell reconstitution after alpha-beta-depleted transplantation in children. Turning to this clonotype: Its antigen is not known.

Trimming took 2 bases from V and 2 from J; bases not matched to a gene: 6. Germline-derived CDR1 and CDR2 are SGHDT and YYEEEE. The CDR3 contains 17 residues. Unique molecular identifiers tagged the TCRbeta library. TCRdb re-analysed the PCR reads in MiXCR, keeping a single row per CDR3 protein. Among around 300,000 distinct CDR3 sequences listed, around 25% were seen once. The study's findings and limits: At one year after transplant, newly produced T cells mostly accounted for T-cell counts and diversity. Day-60 TCRbeta diversity that was high in some patients was derived from surviving recipient T cells and thymic progenitors. Reportedly, alpha-beta T cells present about two months post-transplant originated from several hundred expanded clones of graft origin.

V is TRBV5-6 and J is TRBJ2-7, with 14 nucleotides matching TRBD2. The sample in question was PBMCs, mostly from graft donor cells, obtained 180 days after TCRalphabeta/CD19-depleted stem cell transplant. This TCR was sampled from a male patient aged 5 to 17 who had a stem cell transplant for acute lymphoblastic leukemia, so the T cells may come from the graft donor. The CDR3 is CASSFRTSGRPTYEQYF. DNA for the CDR3: TGTGCCAGCAGCTTTAGGACTAGCGGGAGGCCAACCTACGAGCAGTACTTC. Together with reference TRBV5-6 and TRBJ2-7, the CDR3 gives the full variable domain: DAGVTQSPTHLIKTRGQQVTLRCSPKSGHDTVSWYQQALGQGPQFIFQYYEEEERQRGNFPDRFSGHQFPNYSSELNVNALLLGDSALYLCASSFRTSGRPTYEQYFGPGTRLTVT.